The 16 T cell receptor beta chains presented below share a single source sample, sequenced in a study of T cells in Graves' hyperthyroidism and ophthalmopathy. RNA transcripts were the template for amplifying TCR beta CDR3 regions. The TCR CDR3 was amplified in a first-round RT-PCR using the HTBI primer set. TCRdb re-called the multiplex PCR reads with MiXCR, one entry per CDR3 protein. Of 600,000 to 900,000 distinct CDR3 sequences in the sample, about 17% were seen once. Sequenced material: blood. These receptors were obtained from a man younger than 30 with Graves' hyperthyroidism.

The chain joins TRBV30 to TRBJ2-5; 8 bases match TRBD2. This CDR3 is built from 16 residues. Looked up from germline, CDR1 is GTSNPN and CDR2 is SVGIG (reference sequence). The ends lost 4 bases at V and 7 bases at J; junction bases unmatched: 17. CDR3 coding DNA: TGTGCCTGGAAGCCGGGACTAGAAGGGAGGAAGGGGACCCAGTACTTC. Translating it yields CAWKPGLEGRKGTQYF.

For this clonotype: Being one base from a much bigger clone, this may be a read error. This chain connects TRBV12-5 to TRBJ2-2; 9 bases line up with TRBD2. The CDR3 spans 16 residues. The junction had 8 bases not matched to a gene; V was cut back by 4 bases and J by 5 bases. The germline gives CDR1 LGHNT, CDR2 FRNRAP. CDR3 residues: CASGSLGLAGTGELFF. CDR3 DNA sequence: TGTGCTAGTGGTTCGCTCGGGCTAGCGGGAACCGGGGAGCTGTTTTTT.

This clonotype has only a few counts. This chain links TRBV7-2 with TRBJ1-2; D gene uncertain. The CDR3 has 12 residues. Looked up from germline, CDR1 is SGHTA and CDR2 is FQGNSA. The germline V and J ends were trimmed by 3 bases and 8 bases, with 10 bases remaining between them. The CDR3 sequence: CASSLGVEGYTF. CDR3 DNA: TGTGCCAGCAGCTTGGGAGTTGAAGGCTACACCTTC.

This clonotype was detected ten times or more. The chain carries TRBV5-1 and TRBJ2-5, with D hard to call. This CDR3 contains 16 residues. Per germline, CDR1 SGHRS and CDR2 YFSETQ. V was trimmed by 0 bases and J by 5 bases, leaving 17 bases between them. In DNA form, the CDR3 reads TGCGCCAGCAGCTTGGTAGTGAGACGGCCTTCGGAGACCCAGTACTTC. It yields the protein CASSLVVRRPSETQYF.

The V gene is TRBV12-3 or TRBV12-4, the J gene TRBJ2-7, with D hard to call. The CDR3 has 14 amino acids. V was pared by 7 bases and J by 5 bases, with 18 bases between. Here the CDR3 reads CASTSLTDPNEQYF. The DNA of the CDR3 is TGTGCCAGCACCTCACTGACGGACCCCAACGAGCAGTACTTC.

This clonotype was counted many times. V is TRBV28 and J is TRBJ2-7; D uncertain. Trimming shortened V by 5 bases and J by 3 bases, and 8 bases separated the two germline ends. The germline gives CDR1 MDHEN, CDR2 SYDVKM. CDR3 length: 12 amino acids. The CDR3: CASSPTNYEQYF. Written as DNA, the CDR3 is TGTGCCAGCAGTCCGACGAACTACGAGCAGTACTTC.

This clonotype has at least ten counts. The chain uses TRBV20-1 and TRBJ2-3, with a possible D match to TRBD2 (6 bases). Per the germline V gene, CDR1 is DFQATT and CDR2 is SNEGSKA (reference sequence). The CDR3 loop spans 17 amino acids. V was shortened by 3 bases and J by 6 bases, with 25 bases between the two germline ends. CDR3 region: CSARSRDFPRPIDTQYF. In DNA form, the CDR3 reads TGCAGTGCTAGGTCCAGGGACTTCCCCAGACCTATCGATACGCAGTATTTT.

This clonotype has a count of ten or more. The chain couples TRBV7-8 to TRBJ2-7, with a weak D call TRBD1 (5 bases). The CDR3 extends over 13 amino acids. Germline CDR1 SGHVS, CDR2 FQNEAQ. With 8 bases removed from V and 0 bases from J, the gap between germline ends came to 11 bases. CDR3 DNA sequence: TGTGCCAGCTCCACAGGCCTCTCCTACGAGCAGTACTTC. This gives the protein CASSTGLSYEQYF. Drawing the rest from reference TRBV7-8 and TRBJ2-7, the complete variable domain is GAGVSQSPRYKVAKRGQDVALRCDPISGHVSLFWYQQALGQGPEFLTYFQNEAQLDKSGLPSDRFFAERPEGSVSTLKIQRTQQEDSAVYLCASSTGLSYEQYFGPGTRLTVT.

This clonotype showed up just a few times. V and J are TRBV12-3 or TRBV12-4 and TRBJ1-1, with 10 bases fitting TRBD1. V lost 3 bases, J lost 4 bases, and 5 bases stayed unmatched. The CDR3 has 15 amino acids. In nucleotides, the CDR3 is TGTGCCAGCAGTTTGGACAGGGGGTCGCCCACTGAAGCTTTCTTT. It encodes CASSLDRGSPTEAFF.

The chain couples TRBV6-5 to TRBJ2-1; 7 bases are a match to TRBD2. Germline CDR1 reads MNHEY; CDR2 reads SVGAGI. The CDR3 consists of 15 residues. Germline trimming cut 2 bases from V and 7 bases from J; bases unmatched to any gene: 8. CDR3 bases: TGTGCCAGCAGTTACGAGGCGGGAGTAGTAAATGAGCAGTTCTTC. It is translated as CASSYEAGVVNEQFF.

The CDR3 here is CASSQGGASGGQETQYF. CDR3 nucleotides: TGTGCCAGCAGCCAGGGGGGAGCTAGCGGGGGACAAGAGACCCAGTACTTC. This rearrangement joins TRBV3-1 to TRBJ2-5, with 10 bases matching TRBD2. V was clipped by 3 bases and J by 2 bases; unmatched bases: 9. This CDR3 has 17 amino acids. The germline V gene encodes CDR1 LGHDT and CDR2 YNNKEL (reference sequence).

J is TRBJ2-2 and V is TRBV29-1; D is possibly TRBD2 (7 bases). The CDR3 has 13 amino acids. Trimming stripped 5 bases from V and 3 bases from J, with 10 bases between. The germline V gene encodes CDR1 SQVTM and CDR2 ANQGSEA. CDR3 amino acids: CSVWEGDTGELFF. Here the CDR3 DNA reads TGCAGCGTTTGGGAGGGGGACACCGGGGAGCTGTTTTTT.

This clonotype has a handful of counts. This chain connects TRBV20-1 to TRBJ2-1; D unresolved. Trimming pared 6 bases from V and 3 bases from J, leaving 6 bases between. The germline V gene encodes CDR1 DFQATT and CDR2 SNEGSKA (reference sequence). The CDR3 covers 11 residues. The chain's CDR3 is CSAAYYNEQFF. Here the CDR3 DNA reads TGCAGTGCGGCTTACTACAATGAGCAGTTCTTC.

This clonotype was observed a handful of times. This rearrangement joins TRBV19 to TRBJ2-7; D ambiguous. This CDR3 has 11 amino acids. The germline gives CDR1 LNHDA, CDR2 SQIVND (reference sequence). Trimming left V 10 bases short and J 2 bases short, with 9 bases between. The CDR3 reads CATPYPYEQYF. CDR3 nucleotides: TGTGCCACCCCGTACCCCTACGAGCAGTACTTC.

This clonotype has a count of ten or more. The chain recombines TRBV11-3 with TRBJ2-1, with D perhaps being TRBD1 or TRBD2 (5 bases each). The CDR3 spans 13 residues. The germline CDR1 and CDR2 sequences are SGHNT and YENEEA. With 3 bases removed from V and 5 bases from J, the gap between germline ends came to 8 bases. The CDR3 DNA sequence: TGTGCCAGCAGCTTTGGGGGAAACAATGAGCAGTTCTTC. Protein sequence: CASSFGGNNEQFF. The whole variable domain, filled in from reference TRBV11-3 and TRBJ2-1, reads EAGVVQSPRYKIIEKKQPVAFWCNPISGHNTLYWYLQNLGQGPELLIRYENEEAVDDSQLPKDRFSAERLKGVDSTLKIQPAELGDSAVYLCASSFGGNNEQFFGPGTRLTVL.

This clonotype was detected a few times. The rearrangement uses TRBV19 and TRBJ2-2, with TRBD2 matching 10 bases. CDR1 and CDR2 from the germline V gene are LNHDA and SQIVND (reference sequence). The CDR3 has 16 residues. V trimming: 5 bases; J trimming: 3 bases; junction bases outside the gene matches: 6. In DNA, the CDR3 is TGTGCCAGTAGTCCTTGGACTAGCGGAGACACCGGGGAGCTGTTTTTT. Protein product: CASSPWTSGDTGELFF.